These 4 T cell receptor beta chains share one sample of origin, sequenced in a study of T-cell reconstitution after alpha-beta-depleted transplantation in children. Library preparation (for TCRbeta) was performed with unique molecular identifiers. Each CDR3 protein gets one entry after TCRdb re-called the PCR reads with MiXCR. This table holds some 140,000 distinct CDR3 sequences, roughly 9% found once. The sequencing used PBMCs, mostly from graft donor cells, collected 180 days after TCRalphabeta/CD19-depleted stem cell transplant. These receptors were obtained from a girl younger than two who had a stem cell transplant for combined immunodeficiency, so the T cells may come from the graft donor.

This clonotype was seen a few times. The V call is TRBV6-1, the J call TRBJ2-3; TRBD1 matches at 8 bases. The CDR3 loop spans 15 amino acids. The junction had 12 bases not matched to a gene; V was cut back by 6 bases and J by 7 bases. The germline V gene has CDR1 MNHNS and CDR2 SASEGT. CDR3 DNA sequence: TGTGCCAGCAGCCCAGACAGGGGCCCGTCTAATACGCAGTATTTT. Translating gives CASSPDRGPSNTQYF.

This clonotype was seen only a few times. This chain connects TRBV5-1 to TRBJ2-7; no clear D. V was shortened by 3 bases and J by 1 base, with 11 bases between the two germline ends. Germline CDR1 is SGHRS and CDR2 is YFSETQ. This CDR3 is built from 14 residues. CDR3 protein: CASSWGSQSYEQYF. For the CDR3, the DNA is TGCGCCAGCAGCTGGGGAAGCCAATCCTACGAGCAGTACTTC.

This clonotype was seen repeatedly, ten times or more. J is TRBJ2-1 and V is TRBV5-1, with 9 bases fitting TRBD1. CDR1 and CDR2 (germline): SGHRS, YFSETQ. The CDR3 has 15 amino acids. V lost 4 bases to trimming and J lost 3 bases; unmatched junction nucleotides: 5. CDR3: CASSVTGGLYNEQFF. CDR3 nucleotide sequence: TGCGCCAGCAGCGTAACAGGGGGCCTCTACAATGAGCAGTTCTTC.

The chain has TRBV7-2 and TRBJ2-7; D is unresolved. V was cut by 7 bases and J by 0 bases, with 13 bases left in between. This CDR3 has 14 residues. Germline V gene data show CDR1 as SGHTA and CDR2 as FQGNSA. This CDR3 reads CASTLPGNSYEQYF. In DNA, the CDR3 is TGTGCCAGCACCCTTCCGGGCAACTCCTACGAGCAGTACTTC. The complete variable domain, with remaining parts taken from reference TRBV7-2 and TRBJ2-7, reads GAGVSQSPSNKVTEKGKDVELRCDPISGHTALYWYRQSLGQGLEFLIYFQGNSAPDKSGLPSDRFSAERTGGSVSTLTIQRTQQEDSAVYLCASTLPGNSYEQYFGPGTRLTVT.